These T cell receptor beta chains were read from a single sample in a study of T cell repertoires in ileal Crohn's disease. TCRdb keeps only in-frame clones here, not all; method: immunoSEQ multiplex PCR. The data show some 6,900 clones, around 69% seen once. Sequences were obtained from ileal tissue. These receptors all come from an adult with Crohn's disease. CDR3s include the opening cysteine and the closing phenylalanine or tryptophan. The D gene is left open where the match is weak. The size entry is marked missing in some rows and otherwise reads once, few, many or a size class.

J: TRBJ2-2; V: TRBV29-1; size: few; D: TRBD1; DNA: TGCAGCGTTGGCCTGGGGACAGGGGGGCGCGGGGAGCTGTTTTTT; CDR3: CSVGLGTGGRGELFF
J: TRBJ1-2; V: TRBV27; size: -; D: -; DNA: TGTGCCAGCAGTAAAGGGTATGGCTACACCTTC; CDR3: CASSKGYGYTF
J: TRBJ2-5; V: TRBV7-3; size: -; D: -; DNA: TGTGCCAGCAGCTTAATAGGCCAAGGGGCAGGTCAAGAGACCCAGTACTTC; CDR3: CASSLIGQGAGQETQYF
J: TRBJ2-7; V: TRBV4-1; size: -; D: -; DNA: TGCGCCAGCAGCCCGGAGGAGGTGTTTGGTGAGCAGTACTTC; CDR3: CASSPEEVFGEQYF
J: TRBJ1-2; V: TRBV19; size: -; D: -; DNA: TGTGCCAGTAGTATCCCCGGACAGAACGGCTATGGCTACACCTTC; CDR3: CASSIPGQNGYGYTF
J: TRBJ2-7; V: TRBV27; size: few; D: -; DNA: TGTGCCAGCAGTTTCTCCGGGACATACTACGAGCAGTACTTC; CDR3: CASSFSGTYYEQYF
J: TRBJ2-3; V: TRBV25-1; size: -; D: -; DNA: TGTGCCAGCAGTGAAGCAACAGATACGCAGTATTTT; CDR3: CASSEATDTQYF
J: TRBJ1-1; V: TRBV7-2; size: -; D: TRBD1; DNA: TGTGCCAGCAGCTTGGCTAGGGGGCCGAATGAAGCTTTCTTT; CDR3: CASSLARGPNEAFF
J: TRBJ2-3; V: TRBV7-9; size: -; D: TRBD1; DNA: TGTGCCAGCAGCAAACAGGGGGTGAGCACAGATACGCAGTATTTT; CDR3: CASSKQGVSTDTQYF
J: TRBJ2-5; V: TRBV7-6; size: -; D: -; DNA: TGTGCCAGCAGCTCGAGAGCAGAGACCCAGTACTTC; CDR3: CASSSRAETQYF
J: TRBJ2-7; V: TRBV6-1; size: -; D: TRBD1; DNA: TGTGCCAGCAGTGAGGAGTGGACAGGGGCCGAGCAGTACTTC; CDR3: CASSEEWTGAEQYF
J: TRBJ1-2; V: TRBV6-6; size: -; D: TRBD1; DNA: TGTGCCAGCAGTCCGAGGGACAGTAACTATGGCTACACCTTC; CDR3: CASSPRDSNYGYTF
J: TRBJ2-3; V: TRBV2; size: -; D: -; DNA: TGTGCCAGCAGCCAAAAAGAGCAGTATTTT; CDR3: CASSQKEQYF
J: TRBJ1-4; V: TRBV5-6; size: -; D: TRBD1; DNA: TGTGCCAGCAGCGGGGTGAGGGCACAGGGGACGTCAGGTGAAAAACTGTTTTTT; CDR3: CASSGVRAQGTSGEKLFF
J: TRBJ2-1; V: TRBV4-3; size: -; D: -; DNA: TGCGCCAGCAGCCAAGATCGGGCCCTCCGGGATGAGCAGTTCTTC; CDR3: CASSQDRALRDEQFF
J: TRBJ1-5; V: TRBV27; size: -; D: -; DNA: TGTGCCAGCAGTCCCTTTCCTCTGGACACGAGCAATCAGCCCCAGCATTTT; CDR3: CASSPFPLDTSNQPQHF
J: TRBJ2-2; V: TRBV11-2; size: -; D: -; DNA: TGTGCCAGCAGCTTAGATCCCGACGGGGCGAACACCGGGGAGCTGTTTTTT; CDR3: CASSLDPDGANTGELFF
J: TRBJ1-6; V: TRBV6-5; size: -; D: -; DNA: TGTGCCAGCAGTTACTCAGGGACGAATAATTCACCCCTCCACTTT; CDR3: CASSYSGTNNSPLHF
J: TRBJ2-7; V: TRBV6-5; size: medium-sized; D: -; DNA: TGTGCCAGCAGCCTTAAGCCGGTGAGGGGATACGAGCAGTACTTC; CDR3: CASSLKPVRGYEQYF
J: TRBJ2-5; V: TRBV28; size: -; D: -; DNA: TGTGCCAGCAGTTTACGGCGCCCCCCAGAGACCCAGTACTTC; CDR3: CASSLRRPPETQYF
J: TRBJ1-1; V: TRBV7-2; size: -; D: -; DNA: TGTGCCAGCAGCTTTGGGCGAGGGAACACTGAAGCTTTCTTT; CDR3: CASSFGRGNTEAFF
J: TRBJ2-1; V: TRBV30; size: -; D: TRBD1; DNA: TGTGCCTGGATGGGACAGGTCCCCTACAATGAGCAGTTCTTC; CDR3: CAWMGQVPYNEQFF
J: TRBJ1-1; V: TRBV15; size: few; D: -; DNA: TGTGCCACCAGCAGAGACACTGAAGCTTTCTTT; CDR3: CATSRDTEAFF
J: TRBJ2-5; V: TRBV10-3; size: few; D: TRBD2; DNA: TGTGCCATCAGTGAGTCGGGGACTAGCGGGAAAGAGACCCAGTACTTC; CDR3: CAISESGTSGKETQYF
J: TRBJ1-1; V: TRBV7-3; size: few; D: -; DNA: TGTGCCAGCAGCCCCTCGGTCGGGGCTAACACTGAAGCTTTCTTT; CDR3: CASSPSVGANTEAFF
J: TRBJ2-1; V: TRBV19; size: few; D: -; DNA: TGTGCCAGTAGTTCAAGACCCGGGACACAGCAGTTCTTC; CDR3: CASSSRPGTQQFF
J: TRBJ2-3; V: TRBV5-4; size: -; D: TRBD1; DNA: TGTGCCAGCAGCTGGGACAGGGGACGCGATACGCAGTATTTT; CDR3: CASSWDRGRDTQYF
J: TRBJ2-7; V: TRBV4-1; size: -; D: -; DNA: TGCGCCAGCAGCCGGGGTCCCGGGGGGCCCTCCTACGAGCAGTACTTC; CDR3: CASSRGPGGPSYEQYF
J: TRBJ2-2; V: TRBV7-7; size: -; D: -; DNA: TGTGCTAGCAGCCCCCGCTGGGACGCCGGGGAGCTGTTTTTT; CDR3: CASSPRWDAGELFF
J: TRBJ1-2; V: TRBV6-1; size: -; D: -; DNA: TGTGCCAGCAGTGACCGGCCAGGGGAAGGCTACACCTTC; CDR3: CASSDRPGEGYTF
J: TRBJ1-2; V: TRBV4-2; size: -; D: TRBD1; DNA: TGTGCCAGCAGCCAAGATTCAGGGGGCAATGGCTACACCTTC; CDR3: CASSQDSGGNGYTF
J: TRBJ1-3; V: TRBV5-1; size: -; D: TRBD1; DNA: TGCGCCAGCAGCTTGGGGACAGGGGTTGGCTCTGGAAACACCATATATTTT; CDR3: CASSLGTGVGSGNTIYF
J: TRBJ2-7; V: TRBV6-1; size: -; D: TRBD1; DNA: TGTGCCTTACAGGGACAGGGGGTTCCCGAGCAGTACTTC; CDR3: CALQGQGVPEQYF
J: TRBJ2-1; V: TRBV19; size: -; D: TRBD2; DNA: TGTGCCAGTAGTATAGTGGGTAGCGGGAGTGGAGGGTACAATGAGCAGTTCTTC; CDR3: CASSIVGSGSGGYNEQFF
J: TRBJ2-6; V: TRBV2; size: -; D: -; DNA: TGTGCCAGCGGAGGGGTTTCGGCTGGGGCCAACGTCCTGACTTTC; CDR3: CASGGVSAGANVLTF